This entry concerns a single T cell receptor beta chain. Antigen unknown. Read sequence stops 3 residues before the CDR3 end, and the germline J gene provides the missing end. CDR1 is KGHSH, CDR2 LQKENI, per germline. The CDR3 spans 16 residues. V gave up 6 bases and J gave up 7 bases; unmatched junction bases: 13. Using immunoSEQ multiplex PCR, the repertoire was profiled, and TCRdb retains in-frame clones only, with some absent. The table for this sample gives fewer than 30,000 clones. These data originate in a study of T cells in women clearing cervical HPV infection. Findings and limits, study-wide: T-cell numbers per sample were unknown and may explain richness differences.

V usage is TRBV18 and J usage is TRBJ2-1; TRBD2 matches at 9 bases. The origin of this receptor is a woman aged 18 to 69 with a cervical HPV16 infection that either progressed to CIN3+ or cleared (not recorded which). The material sequenced was blood buffy coat. This CDR3 is CASSQKAGTSSNEQFF. CDR3 DNA, as far as it was read: TGTGCCAGCTCCCAGAAGGCCGGGACTAGCTCGAATGAG. Using reference TRBV18 and TRBJ2-1 for the parts outside the CDR3, the full variable domain is NAGVMQNPRHLVRRRGQEARLRCSPMKGHSHVYWYRQLPEEGLKFMVYLQKENIIDESGMPKERFSAEFPKEGPSILRIQQVVRGDSAAYFCASSQKAGTSSNEQFFGPGTRLTVL.